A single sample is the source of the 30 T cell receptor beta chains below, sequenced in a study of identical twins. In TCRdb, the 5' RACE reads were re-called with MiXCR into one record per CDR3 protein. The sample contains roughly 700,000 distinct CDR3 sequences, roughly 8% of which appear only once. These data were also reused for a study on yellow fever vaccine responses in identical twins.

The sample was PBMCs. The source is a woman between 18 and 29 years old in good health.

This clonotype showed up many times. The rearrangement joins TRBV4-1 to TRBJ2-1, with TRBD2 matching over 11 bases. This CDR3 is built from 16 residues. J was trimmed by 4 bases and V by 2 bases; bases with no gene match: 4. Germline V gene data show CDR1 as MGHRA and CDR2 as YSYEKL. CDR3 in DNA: TGCGCCAGCAGCCAACTGGGACTAGCGGAATACAATGAGCAGTTCTTC. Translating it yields CASSQLGLAEYNEQFF.

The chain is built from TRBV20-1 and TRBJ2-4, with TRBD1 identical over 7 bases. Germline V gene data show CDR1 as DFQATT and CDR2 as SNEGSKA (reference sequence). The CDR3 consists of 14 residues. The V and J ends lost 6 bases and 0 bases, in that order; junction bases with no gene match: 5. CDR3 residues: CSARDRLAKNIQYF. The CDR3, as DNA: TGCAGTGCCCGGGACAGACTAGCCAAAAACATTCAGTACTTC.

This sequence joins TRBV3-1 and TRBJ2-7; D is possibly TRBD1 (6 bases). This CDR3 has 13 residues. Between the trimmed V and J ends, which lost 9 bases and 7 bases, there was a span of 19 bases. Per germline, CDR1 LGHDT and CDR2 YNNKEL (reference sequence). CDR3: CASSDRKGGEQYF. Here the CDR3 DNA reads TGTGCCAGTAGCGACAGGAAAGGAGGAGAGCAGTACTTC.

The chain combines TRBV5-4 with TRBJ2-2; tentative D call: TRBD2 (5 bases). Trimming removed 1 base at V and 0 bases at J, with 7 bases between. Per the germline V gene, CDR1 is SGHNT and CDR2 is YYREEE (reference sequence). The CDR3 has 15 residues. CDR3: CASSLQLANTGELFF. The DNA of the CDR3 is TGTGCCAGCAGCTTGCAACTAGCGAACACCGGGGAGCTGTTTTTT.

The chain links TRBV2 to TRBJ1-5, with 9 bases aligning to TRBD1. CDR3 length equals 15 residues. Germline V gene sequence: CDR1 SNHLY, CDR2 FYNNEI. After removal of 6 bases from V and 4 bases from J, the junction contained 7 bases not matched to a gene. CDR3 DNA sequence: TGTGCCAGCAGAGGGACAGGGTCCCAGAATCAGCCCCAGCATTTT. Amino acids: CASRGTGSQNQPQHF. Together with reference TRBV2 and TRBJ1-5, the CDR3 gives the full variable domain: EPEVTQTPSHQVTQMGQEVILRCVPISNHLYFYWYRQILGQKVEFLVSFYNNEISEKSEIFDDQFSVERPDGSNFTLKIRSTKLEDSAMYFCASRGTGSQNQPQHFGDGTRLSIL.

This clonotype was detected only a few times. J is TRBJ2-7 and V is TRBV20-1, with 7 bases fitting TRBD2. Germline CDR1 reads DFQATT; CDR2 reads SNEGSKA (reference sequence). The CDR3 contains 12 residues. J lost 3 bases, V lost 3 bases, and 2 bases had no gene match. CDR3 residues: CSASREVYEQYF. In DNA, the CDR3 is TGCAGTGCTAGTCGGGAGGTCTACGAGCAGTACTTC.

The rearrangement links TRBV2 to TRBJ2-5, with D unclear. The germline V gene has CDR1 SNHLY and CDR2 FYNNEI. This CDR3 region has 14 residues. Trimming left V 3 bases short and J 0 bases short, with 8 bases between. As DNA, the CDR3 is TGTGCCAGCAGTGAGGGCAGGTACCAAGAGACCCAGTACTTC. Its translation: CASSEGRYQETQYF.

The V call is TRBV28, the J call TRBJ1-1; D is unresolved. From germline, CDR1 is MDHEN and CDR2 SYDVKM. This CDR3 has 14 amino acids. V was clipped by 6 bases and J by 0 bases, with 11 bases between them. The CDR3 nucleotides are TGTGCCAGCAGACCGGTCGGAATGAACACTGAAGCTTTCTTT. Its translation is CASRPVGMNTEAFF.

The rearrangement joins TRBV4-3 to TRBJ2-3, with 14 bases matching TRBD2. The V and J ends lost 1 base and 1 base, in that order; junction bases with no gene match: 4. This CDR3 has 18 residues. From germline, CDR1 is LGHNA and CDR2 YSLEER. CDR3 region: CASSQGLAGGPGTDTQYF. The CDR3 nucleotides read TGCGCCAGCAGCCAAGGACTAGCGGGAGGGCCGGGCACAGATACGCAGTATTTT.

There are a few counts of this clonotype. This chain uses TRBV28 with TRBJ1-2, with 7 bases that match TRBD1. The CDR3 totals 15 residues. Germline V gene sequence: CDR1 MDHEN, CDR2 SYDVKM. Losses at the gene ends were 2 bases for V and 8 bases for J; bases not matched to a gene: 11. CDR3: CASSLPPGDRAGYTF. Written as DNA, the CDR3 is TGTGCCAGCAGTTTACCCCCCGGTGACAGGGCCGGCTACACCTTC.

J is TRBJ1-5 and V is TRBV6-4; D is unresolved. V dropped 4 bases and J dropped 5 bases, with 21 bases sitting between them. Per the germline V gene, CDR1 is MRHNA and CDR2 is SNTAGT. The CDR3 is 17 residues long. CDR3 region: CASSATGPSFPHQPQHF. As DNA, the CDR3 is TGTGCCAGCAGTGCTACCGGGCCCAGCTTCCCCCATCAGCCCCAGCATTTT.

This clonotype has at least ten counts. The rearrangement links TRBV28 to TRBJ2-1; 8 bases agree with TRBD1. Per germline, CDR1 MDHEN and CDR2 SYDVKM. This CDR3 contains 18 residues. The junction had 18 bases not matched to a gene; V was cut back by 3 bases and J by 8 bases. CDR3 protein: CASSFLYPGQGKVDEQFF. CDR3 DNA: TGTGCCAGCAGTTTCCTATACCCCGGACAGGGTAAGGTCGATGAGCAGTTCTTC.

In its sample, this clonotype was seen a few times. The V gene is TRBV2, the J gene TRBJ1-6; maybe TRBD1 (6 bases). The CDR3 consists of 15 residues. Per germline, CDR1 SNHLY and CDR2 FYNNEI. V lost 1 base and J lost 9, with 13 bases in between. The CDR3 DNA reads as TGTGCCAGCAGTGAAGAGGCAGGGGAGATTTCACCCCTCCACTTT. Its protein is CASSEEAGEISPLHF.

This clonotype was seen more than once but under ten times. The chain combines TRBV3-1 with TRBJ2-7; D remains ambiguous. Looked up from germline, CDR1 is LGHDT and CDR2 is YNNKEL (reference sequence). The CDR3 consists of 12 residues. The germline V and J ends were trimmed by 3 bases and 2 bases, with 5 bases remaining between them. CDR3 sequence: CASSQVAYEQYF. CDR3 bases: TGTGCCAGCAGCCAGGTAGCCTACGAGCAGTACTTC.

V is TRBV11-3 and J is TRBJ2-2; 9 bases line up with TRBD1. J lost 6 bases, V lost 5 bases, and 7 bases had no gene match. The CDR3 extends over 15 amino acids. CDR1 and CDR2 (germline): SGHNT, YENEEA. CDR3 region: CASSTTGGKAGELFF. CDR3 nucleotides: TGTGCCAGCAGCACGACAGGGGGAAAGGCCGGGGAGCTGTTTTTT.

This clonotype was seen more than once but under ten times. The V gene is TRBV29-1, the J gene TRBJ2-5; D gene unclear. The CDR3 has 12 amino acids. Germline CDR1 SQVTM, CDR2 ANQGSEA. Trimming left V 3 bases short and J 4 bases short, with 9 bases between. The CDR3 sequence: CSVEVSSETQYF. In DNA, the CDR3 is TGCAGCGTTGAGGTTAGCTCAGAGACCCAGTACTTC.

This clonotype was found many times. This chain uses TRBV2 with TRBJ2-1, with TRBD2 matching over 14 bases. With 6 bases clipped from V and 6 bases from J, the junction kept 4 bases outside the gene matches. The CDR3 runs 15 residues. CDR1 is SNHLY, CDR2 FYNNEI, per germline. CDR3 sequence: CASRGLAGVVNEQFF. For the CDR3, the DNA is TGTGCCAGCAGGGGACTAGCGGGAGTTGTCAATGAGCAGTTCTTC. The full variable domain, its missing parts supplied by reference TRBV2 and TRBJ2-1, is EPEVTQTPSHQVTQMGQEVILRCVPISNHLYFYWYRQILGQKVEFLVSFYNNEISEKSEIFDDQFSVERPDGSNFTLKIRSTKLEDSAMYFCASRGLAGVVNEQFFGPGTRLTVL.

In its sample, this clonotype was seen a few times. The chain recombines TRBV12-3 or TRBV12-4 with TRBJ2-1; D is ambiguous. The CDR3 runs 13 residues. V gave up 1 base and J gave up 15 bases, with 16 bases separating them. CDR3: CASSLGPQSARFF. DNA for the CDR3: TGTGCCAGCAGTTTAGGGCCGCAGAGCGCCCGGTTCTTC.

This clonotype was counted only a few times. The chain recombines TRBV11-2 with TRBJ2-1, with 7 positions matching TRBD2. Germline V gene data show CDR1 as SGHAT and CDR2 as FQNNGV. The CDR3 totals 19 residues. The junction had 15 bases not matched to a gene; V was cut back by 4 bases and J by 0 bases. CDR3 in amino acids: CASSSWGGRGPSSYNEQFF. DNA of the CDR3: TGTGCCAGCAGCTCATGGGGGGGTAGGGGTCCAAGCTCCTACAATGAGCAGTTCTTC.

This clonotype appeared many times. CDR3 sequence (DNA): TGTGCCAGCAGCTTTGACACCTCCTACTCCTACGAGCAGTACTTC. Protein: CASSFDTSYSYEQYF. The rearrangement uses TRBV5-5 and TRBJ2-7, with D unresolved. The V and J ends lost 2 bases and 0 bases respectively, with 12 bases between them. Germline V gene lookup returns CDR1 SGHKS and CDR2 YYEKEE (reference sequence). The CDR3 length is 15 residues.

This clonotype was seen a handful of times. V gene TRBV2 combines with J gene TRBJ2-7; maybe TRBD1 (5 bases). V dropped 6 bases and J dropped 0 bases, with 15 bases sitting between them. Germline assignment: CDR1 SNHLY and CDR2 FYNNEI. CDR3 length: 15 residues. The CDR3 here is CASRETAKSSYEQYF. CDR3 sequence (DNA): TGTGCCAGCAGGGAGACAGCTAAGAGCTCCTACGAGCAGTACTTC.

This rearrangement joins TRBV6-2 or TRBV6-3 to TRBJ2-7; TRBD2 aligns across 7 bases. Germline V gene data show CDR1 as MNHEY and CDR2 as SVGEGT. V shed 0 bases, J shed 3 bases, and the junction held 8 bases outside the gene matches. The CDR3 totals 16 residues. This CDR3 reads CASSYSRFAGDYEQYF. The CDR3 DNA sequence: TGTGCCAGCAGTTACTCGAGGTTTGCGGGAGACTACGAGCAGTACTTC.

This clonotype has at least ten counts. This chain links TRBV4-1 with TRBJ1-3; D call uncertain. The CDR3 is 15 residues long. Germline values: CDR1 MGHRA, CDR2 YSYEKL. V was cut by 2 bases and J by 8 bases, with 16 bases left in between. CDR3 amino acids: CASSQTDGNRDTIYF. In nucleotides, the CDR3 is TGCGCCAGCAGCCAAACCGATGGAAACCGAGACACCATATATTTT.

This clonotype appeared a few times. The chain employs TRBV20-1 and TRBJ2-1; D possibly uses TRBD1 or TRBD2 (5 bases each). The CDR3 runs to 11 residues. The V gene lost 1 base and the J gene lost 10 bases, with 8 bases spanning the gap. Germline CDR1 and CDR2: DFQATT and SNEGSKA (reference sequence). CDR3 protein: CSARGGGEQFF. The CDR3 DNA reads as TGCAGTGCTAGAGGGGGCGGGGAGCAGTTCTTC.

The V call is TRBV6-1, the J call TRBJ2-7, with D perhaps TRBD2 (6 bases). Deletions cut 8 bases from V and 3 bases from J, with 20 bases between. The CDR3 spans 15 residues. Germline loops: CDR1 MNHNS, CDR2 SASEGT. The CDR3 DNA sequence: TGTGCCAGCCGCCCGCGATCCGGGGGTGTCTACGAGCAGTACTTC. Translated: CASRPRSGGVYEQYF.

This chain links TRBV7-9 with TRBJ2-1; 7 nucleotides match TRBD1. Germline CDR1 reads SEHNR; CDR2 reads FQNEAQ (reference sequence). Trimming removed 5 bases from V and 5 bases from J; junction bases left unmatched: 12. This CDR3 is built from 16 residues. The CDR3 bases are TGTGCCAGCAGCGACCAAGGGACAGCCGTAAACAATGAGCAGTTCTTC. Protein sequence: CASSDQGTAVNNEQFF.

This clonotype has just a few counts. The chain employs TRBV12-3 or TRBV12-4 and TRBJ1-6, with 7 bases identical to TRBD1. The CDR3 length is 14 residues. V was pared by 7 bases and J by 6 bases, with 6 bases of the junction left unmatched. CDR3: CASTLQGSNSPLHF. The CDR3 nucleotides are TGTGCCAGCACCCTACAGGGGAGTAATTCACCCCTCCACTTT.

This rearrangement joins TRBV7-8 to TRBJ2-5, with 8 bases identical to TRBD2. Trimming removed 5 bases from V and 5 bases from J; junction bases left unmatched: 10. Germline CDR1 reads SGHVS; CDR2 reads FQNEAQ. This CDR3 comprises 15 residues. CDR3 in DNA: TGTGCCAGCAGCACCGATCGGAGCGGGAGCGAGACCCAGTACTTC. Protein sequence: CASSTDRSGSETQYF.

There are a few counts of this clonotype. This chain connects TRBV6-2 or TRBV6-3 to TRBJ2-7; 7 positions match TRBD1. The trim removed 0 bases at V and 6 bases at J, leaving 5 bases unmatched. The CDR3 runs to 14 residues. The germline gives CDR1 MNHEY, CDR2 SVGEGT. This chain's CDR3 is CASSYSPDRREQYF. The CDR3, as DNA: TGTGCCAGCAGTTACTCGCCGGACAGGCGCGAGCAGTACTTC.

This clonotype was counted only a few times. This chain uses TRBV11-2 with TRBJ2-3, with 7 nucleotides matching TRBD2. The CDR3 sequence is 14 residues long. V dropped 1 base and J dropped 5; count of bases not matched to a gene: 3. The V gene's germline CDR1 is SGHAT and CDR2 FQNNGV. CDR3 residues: CASSLVAGQDTQYF. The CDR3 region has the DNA TGTGCCAGCAGCTTAGTAGCGGGTCAAGATACGCAGTATTTT.